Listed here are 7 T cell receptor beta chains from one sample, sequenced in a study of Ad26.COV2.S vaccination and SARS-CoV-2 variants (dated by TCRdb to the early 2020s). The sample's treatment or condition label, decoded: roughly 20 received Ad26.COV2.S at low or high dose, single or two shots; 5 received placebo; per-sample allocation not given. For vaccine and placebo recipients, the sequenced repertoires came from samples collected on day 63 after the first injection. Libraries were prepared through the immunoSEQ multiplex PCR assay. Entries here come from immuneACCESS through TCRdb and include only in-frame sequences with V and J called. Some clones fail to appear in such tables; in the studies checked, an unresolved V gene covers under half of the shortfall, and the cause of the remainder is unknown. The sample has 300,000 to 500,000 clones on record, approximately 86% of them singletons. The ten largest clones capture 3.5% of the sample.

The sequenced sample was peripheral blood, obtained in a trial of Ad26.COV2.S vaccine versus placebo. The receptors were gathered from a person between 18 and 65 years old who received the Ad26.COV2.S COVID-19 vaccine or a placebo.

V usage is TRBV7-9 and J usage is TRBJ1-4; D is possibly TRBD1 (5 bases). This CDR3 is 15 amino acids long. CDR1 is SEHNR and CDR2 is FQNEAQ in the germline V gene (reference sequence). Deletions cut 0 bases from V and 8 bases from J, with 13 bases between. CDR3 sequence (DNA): TGTGCCAGCAGCTTAGCGCTGGGGGGAAACGAAAAACTGTTTTTT. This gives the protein CASSLALGGNEKLFF.

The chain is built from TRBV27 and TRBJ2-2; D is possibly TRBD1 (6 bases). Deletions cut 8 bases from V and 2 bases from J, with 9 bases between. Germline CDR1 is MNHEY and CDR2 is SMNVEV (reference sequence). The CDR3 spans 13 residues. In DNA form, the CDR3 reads TGTGCCAGCGGGGGCCTTAACACCGGGGAGCTGTTTTTT. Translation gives CASGGLNTGELFF.

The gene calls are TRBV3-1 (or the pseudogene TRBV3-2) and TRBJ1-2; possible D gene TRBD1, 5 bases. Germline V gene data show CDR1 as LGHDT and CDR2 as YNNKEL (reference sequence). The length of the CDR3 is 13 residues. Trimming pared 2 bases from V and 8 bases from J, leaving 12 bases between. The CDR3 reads CASSQRQGVGYTF. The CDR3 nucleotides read TGTGCCAGCAGCCAAAGGCAGGGTGTAGGCTACACCTTC.

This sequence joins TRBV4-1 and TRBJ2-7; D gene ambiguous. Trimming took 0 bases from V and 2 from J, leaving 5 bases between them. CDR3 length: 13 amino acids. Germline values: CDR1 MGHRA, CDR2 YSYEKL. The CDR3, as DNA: TGCGCCAGCAGCCAAGATTACGCCTACGAGCAGTACTTC. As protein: CASSQDYAYEQYF.

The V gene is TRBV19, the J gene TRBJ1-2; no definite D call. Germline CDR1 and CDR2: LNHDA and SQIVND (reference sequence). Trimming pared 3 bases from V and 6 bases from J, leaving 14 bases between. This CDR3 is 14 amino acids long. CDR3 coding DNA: TGTGCCAGTAGTATCAACTCCGTTATACATGGCTACACCTTC. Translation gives CASSINSVIHGYTF.

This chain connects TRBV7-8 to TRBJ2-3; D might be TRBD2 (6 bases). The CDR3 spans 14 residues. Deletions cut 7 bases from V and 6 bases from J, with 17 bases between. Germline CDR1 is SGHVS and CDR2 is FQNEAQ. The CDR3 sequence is CASNLGTFGDTQYF. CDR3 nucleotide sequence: TGTGCCAGCAACCTCGGGACTTTCGGCGATACGCAGTATTTT.

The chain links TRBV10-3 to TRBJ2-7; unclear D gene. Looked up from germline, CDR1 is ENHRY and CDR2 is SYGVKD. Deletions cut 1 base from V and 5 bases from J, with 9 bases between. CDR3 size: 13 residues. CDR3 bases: TGTGCCATCAGTGAGTTATCTGGGGACGAGCAGTACTTC. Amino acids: CAISELSGDEQYF.